One and the same sample provided the 20 T cell receptor beta chains below, sequenced in a study of T cells after yellow fever vaccination. TCRdb re-analysed the 5' RACE reads in MiXCR, keeping a single row per CDR3 protein. Among around 500,000 distinct CDR3 sequences listed, roughly a fifth were seen once. Source: PBMCs, taken about 20 days after the first yellow fever vaccination. The source is a young man who received the YFV17D yellow fever vaccine.

This clonotype has a handful of counts. This rearrangement joins TRBV25-1 to TRBJ1-6; D gene ambiguous. V lost 4 bases, J lost 7 bases, and 14 bases lay in between. The CDR3 covers 15 residues. The germline V gene has CDR1 MGHDK and CDR2 SYGVNS. The CDR3 nucleotides are TGTGCCAGCAGTGCTACGCGGGAGGGAAATTCACCCCTCCACTTT. This encodes CASSATREGNSPLHF. Together with reference TRBV25-1 and TRBJ1-6, the CDR3 gives the full variable domain: EADIYQTPRYLVIGTGKKITLECSQTMGHDKMYWYQQDPGMELHLIHYSYGVNSTEKGDLSSESTVSRIRTEHFPLTLESARPSHTSQYLCASSATREGNSPLHFGNGTRLTVT.

This clonotype was counted only a few times. The chain couples TRBV20-1 to TRBJ2-7, with 9 bases aligning to TRBD1. With V trimmed by 5 bases and J by 3 bases, 8 bases remained unmatched. Germline V gene lookup returns CDR1 DFQATT and CDR2 SNEGSKA (reference sequence). This CDR3 spans 14 amino acids. CDR3 amino acids: CSAYRADRGYEQYF. The CDR3 coding sequence is TGCAGTGCTTACCGGGCGGACAGGGGCTACGAGCAGTACTTC.

The chain has TRBV7-2 and TRBJ2-3; D is uncertain. In germline, CDR1 is SGHTA, CDR2 FQGNSA. The CDR3 runs 14 residues. Trimming pared 4 bases from V and 2 bases from J, leaving 10 bases between. This chain's CDR3 is CASSSGPNTDTQYF. CDR3 nucleotides: TGTGCCAGCAGCTCCGGCCCTAACACAGATACGCAGTATTTT.

The CDR3 loop is CASSTSGVTDTQYF. For the CDR3, the DNA is TGTGCCAGCAGTACTAGCGGGGTCACAGATACGCAGTATTTT. The chain couples TRBV28 to TRBJ2-3, with 10 bases aligning to TRBD2. The CDR3 has 14 residues. Germline values: CDR1 MDHEN, CDR2 SYDVKM. Trimming took 5 bases from V and 2 from J; bases not matched to a gene: 1.

Many counts were recorded for this clonotype. The chain has TRBV5-4 and TRBJ2-2; 8 bases map to TRBD1. V trimming: 3 bases; J trimming: 1 base; junction bases outside the gene matches: 2. CDR3 size: 15 residues. The germline CDR1 and CDR2 sequences are SGHNT and YYREEE (reference sequence). CDR3 amino acids: CASSSGTGNTGELFF. CDR3 DNA sequence: TGTGCCAGCAGCTCAGGGACAGGGAACACCGGGGAGCTGTTTTTT.

This clonotype was detected once. CDR3 sequence reads: CASSASVGGEQFF. The CDR3 DNA follows: TGTGCCAGCAGCGCCTCGGTTGGAGGGGAGCAGTTCTTC. The chain combines TRBV9 with TRBJ2-1, with a tentative D call TRBD2 (6 bases). V lost 3 bases to trimming and J lost 10 bases, with 14 bases between them. This CDR3 has 13 residues. Germline-derived CDR1 and CDR2 are SGDLS and YYNGEE.

This clonotype was counted between two and nine times. The gene calls are TRBV7-2 and TRBJ1-2; unclear D gene. The V and J ends lost 8 bases and 4 bases respectively, with 11 bases between them. CDR3 size: 12 residues. Germline V gene sequence: CDR1 SGHTA, CDR2 FQGNSA. The CDR3: CASALGGYGYTF. The CDR3 region has the DNA TGTGCCAGCGCCTTGGGTGGCTATGGCTACACCTTC. Drawing the rest from reference TRBV7-2 and TRBJ1-2, the complete variable domain is GAGVSQSPSNKVTEKGKDVELRCDPISGHTALYWYRQSLGQGLEFLIYFQGNSAPDKSGLPSDRFSAERTGGSVSTLTIQRTQQEDSAVYLCASALGGYGYTFGSGTRLTVV.

The chain carries TRBV4-3 and TRBJ2-2; TRBD1 matches 7 bases. There are 17 residues in the CDR3. With V trimmed by 0 bases and J by 1 base, 5 bases remained unmatched. Germline V gene lookup returns CDR1 LGHNA and CDR2 YSLEER. The CDR3 protein is CASSQDYRGLNTGELFF. CDR3 bases: TGCGCCAGCAGCCAAGATTACAGGGGATTGAACACCGGGGAGCTGTTTTTT.

The V call is TRBV6-5, the J call TRBJ2-7; weak D call: TRBD1 (5 bases). Looked up from germline, CDR1 is MNHEY and CDR2 is SVGAGI. The CDR3 runs 15 residues. V was cut by 0 bases and J by 3 bases, with 12 bases left in between. The CDR3 sequence is CASSYSSAGLYEQYF. The CDR3 DNA reads as TGTGCCAGCAGTTACTCGTCAGCAGGGCTCTACGAGCAGTACTTC.

The chain has TRBV2 and TRBJ2-5, with 10 nucleotides matching TRBD2. This CDR3 contains 16 residues. Germline V gene sequence: CDR1 SNHLY, CDR2 FYNNEI. V was pared by 4 bases and J by 2 bases, with 7 bases of the junction left unmatched. For the CDR3, the DNA is TGTGCCAGCAGTGCGGTCGAGCGGGGGGGGCAAGAGACCCAGTACTTC. Protein sequence: CASSAVERGGQETQYF.

The rearrangement links TRBV6-2 or TRBV6-3 to TRBJ2-7, with 8 positions matching TRBD1. Unmatched junction bases numbered 5, after V lost 2 bases and J lost 2 bases. The CDR3 spans 15 residues. CDR1 is MNHEY, CDR2 SVGEGT, per germline. The CDR3 region has the DNA TGTGCCAGCAGTTACCAGGGGGCGCCCCCCTACGAGCAGTACTTC. Protein: CASSYQGAPPYEQYF.

The rearrangement joins TRBV4-3 to TRBJ2-4; D call uncertain. Germline CDR1 LGHNA, CDR2 YSLEER. The CDR3 covers 13 residues. Trimming took off 0 bases at V and 4 bases at J, with 4 bases between the two ends. In DNA, the CDR3 is TGCGCCAGCAGCCAAGATCATAAAAACATTCAGTACTTC. Translated, it gives CASSQDHKNIQYF.

This clonotype has more than one count but fewer than ten. This chain connects TRBV20-1 to TRBJ2-3, with TRBD2 matching over 10 bases. J lost 3 bases, V lost 6 bases, and 12 bases had no gene match. The CDR3 length is 16 residues. Looked up from germline, CDR1 is DFQATT and CDR2 is SNEGSKA (reference sequence). CDR3 protein: CSAPGSGGARTDTQYF. The DNA of the CDR3 is TGCAGTGCCCCAGGAAGCGGGGGGGCGAGGACAGATACGCAGTATTTT.

CDR3 protein: CASSFEEEGIGEQYV. DNA for the CDR3: TGTGCCAGCAGCTTTGAAGAGGAGGGGATAGGCGAGCAGTACGTC. This chain joins TRBV7-9 and TRBJ2-7; TRBD2 might be the D (6 bases). The CDR3 has 15 amino acids. The V and J ends lost 3 bases and 6 bases respectively, with 18 bases between them. CDR1 SEHNR and CDR2 FQNEAQ come from the germline V gene (reference sequence).

This chain links TRBV3-1 with TRBJ2-1; 11 bases match TRBD2. V dropped 3 bases and J dropped 4; count of bases not matched to a gene: 5. Germline assignment: CDR1 LGHDT and CDR2 YNNKEL (reference sequence). This CDR3 comprises 16 residues. The CDR3 is CASSQHSGGAYNEQFF. The DNA for the CDR3 is TGTGCCAGCAGCCAGCATAGCGGGGGGGCTTACAATGAGCAGTTCTTC.

This clonotype has a handful of counts. The rearrangement joins TRBV3-1 to TRBJ2-3; 14 bases are shared with TRBD2. The CDR3 contains 13 residues. CDR1 and CDR2 (germline): LGHDT, YNNKEL (reference sequence). The J segment lost 8 bases and the V segment lost 7 bases, leaving 2 bases of the junction unmatched. CDR3 in amino acids: CASTGLAGGTQYF. CDR3 DNA: TGTGCCAGCACAGGACTAGCGGGGGGTACGCAGTATTTT.

This clonotype showed up just a few times. The chain recombines TRBV12-3 or TRBV12-4 with TRBJ2-7; D is uncertain. This CDR3 contains 13 residues. V was shortened by 4 bases and J by 5 bases, with 12 bases between the two germline ends. CDR3 nucleotide sequence: TGTGCCAGCAGTTCCGGTACCCAGGACGAGCAGTACGTC. It specifies CASSSGTQDEQYV.

The table lists this clonotype with a few counts. V is TRBV6-2 or TRBV6-3 and J is TRBJ2-5; 7 bases fit TRBD2. V lost 5 bases and J lost 5; bases outside the gene matches: 14. CDR1 and CDR2 from the germline V gene are MNHEY and SVGEGT. The CDR3 extends over 16 amino acids. CDR3 coding DNA: TGTGCCAGCAGTCAGCCCGTGACTAGCCCAGTTGAGACCCAGTACTTC. The encoded protein is CASSQPVTSPVETQYF.

At least ten counts were recorded for this clonotype. The chain joins TRBV28 to TRBJ2-3; D might be TRBD1 or TRBD2, each matching 6 bases. Germline values: CDR1 MDHEN, CDR2 SYDVKM. Trimming stripped 0 bases from V and 4 bases from J, with 14 bases between. This CDR3 spans 16 amino acids. CDR3: CASSLWRGSGADTQYF. The CDR3 DNA reads as TGTGCCAGCAGTTTATGGAGGGGGTCGGGGGCAGATACGCAGTATTTT. Filled out from reference TRBV28 and TRBJ2-3, the complete variable domain reads DVKVTQSSRYLVKRTGEKVFLECVQDMDHENMFWYRQDPGLGLRLIYFSYDVKMKEKGDIPEGYSVSREKKERFSLILESASTNQTSMYLCASSLWRGSGADTQYFGPGTRLTVL.

The table lists this clonotype with a few counts. V gene TRBV5-1 combines with J gene TRBJ2-5, with D uncertain. In germline, CDR1 is SGHRS, CDR2 YFSETQ. This CDR3 has 14 residues. V was cut by 5 bases and J by 1 base, with 12 bases left in between. This CDR3 is CASRRWPGQETQYF. As DNA, the CDR3 is TGCGCCAGCAGAAGATGGCCTGGCCAAGAGACCCAGTACTTC.